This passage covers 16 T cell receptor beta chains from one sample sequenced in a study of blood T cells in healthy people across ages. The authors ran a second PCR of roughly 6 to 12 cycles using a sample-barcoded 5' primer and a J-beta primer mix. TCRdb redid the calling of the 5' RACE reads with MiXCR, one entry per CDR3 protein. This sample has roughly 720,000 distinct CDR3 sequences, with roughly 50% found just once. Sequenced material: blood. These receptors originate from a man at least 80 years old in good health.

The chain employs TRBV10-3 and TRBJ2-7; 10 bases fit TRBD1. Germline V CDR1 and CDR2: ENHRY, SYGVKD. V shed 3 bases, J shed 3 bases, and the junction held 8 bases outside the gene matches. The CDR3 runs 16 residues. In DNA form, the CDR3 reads TGTGCCATCAGTGATCCGAGGACAGGGGGAAGCTACGAGCAGTACTTC. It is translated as CAISDPRTGGSYEQYF.

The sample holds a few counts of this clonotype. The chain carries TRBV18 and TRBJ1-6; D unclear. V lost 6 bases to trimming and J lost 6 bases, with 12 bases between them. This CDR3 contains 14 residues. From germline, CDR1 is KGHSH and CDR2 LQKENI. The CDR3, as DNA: TGTGCCAGCTCGCCCCCAGGACCTAATTCACCCCTCCACTTT. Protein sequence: CASSPPGPNSPLHF.

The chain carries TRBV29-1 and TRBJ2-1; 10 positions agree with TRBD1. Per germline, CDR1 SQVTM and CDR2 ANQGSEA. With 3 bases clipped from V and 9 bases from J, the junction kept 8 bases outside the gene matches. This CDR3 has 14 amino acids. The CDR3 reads CSVDFRTGGFEQFF. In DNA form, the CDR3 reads TGCAGCGTTGACTTTCGGACAGGGGGGTTTGAGCAGTTCTTC.

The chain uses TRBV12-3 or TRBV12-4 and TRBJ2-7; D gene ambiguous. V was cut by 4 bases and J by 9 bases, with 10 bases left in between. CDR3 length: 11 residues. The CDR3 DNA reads TGTGCCAGCAGTTCCAGCCTATCGCAGTACTTC. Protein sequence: CASSSSLSQYF.

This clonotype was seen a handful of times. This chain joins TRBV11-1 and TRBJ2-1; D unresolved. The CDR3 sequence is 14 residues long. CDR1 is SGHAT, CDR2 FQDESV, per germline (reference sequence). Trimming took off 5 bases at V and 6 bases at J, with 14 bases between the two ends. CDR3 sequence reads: CASSPDHAGNEQFF. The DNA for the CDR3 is TGTGCCAGCAGCCCAGACCATGCCGGCAATGAGCAGTTCTTC.

CDR3 sequence: CASGPPEQGREKLFF. CDR3 nucleotides: TGTGCTAGTGGTCCGCCTGAACAGGGGAGAGAAAAACTGTTTTTT. V gene TRBV12-5 combines with J gene TRBJ1-4; 7 bases agree with TRBD1. The CDR3 is 15 residues long. Germline-derived CDR1 and CDR2 are LGHNT and FRNRAP. V lost 5 bases and J lost 8; bases outside the gene matches: 11.

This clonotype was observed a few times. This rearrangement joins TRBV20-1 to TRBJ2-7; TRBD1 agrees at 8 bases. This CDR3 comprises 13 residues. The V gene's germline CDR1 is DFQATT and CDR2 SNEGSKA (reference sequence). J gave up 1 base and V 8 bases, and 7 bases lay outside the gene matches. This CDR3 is CSTRGQGSYEQYF. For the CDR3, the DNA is TGCAGTACCCGAGGACAGGGATCCTACGAGCAGTACTTC.

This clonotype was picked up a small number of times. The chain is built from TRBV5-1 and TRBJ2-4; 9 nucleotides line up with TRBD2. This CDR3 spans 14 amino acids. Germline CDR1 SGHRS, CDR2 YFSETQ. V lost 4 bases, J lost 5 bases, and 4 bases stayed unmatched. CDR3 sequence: CASSMWTSENIQYF. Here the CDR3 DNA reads TGCGCCAGCAGCATGTGGACTAGCGAAAACATTCAGTACTTC.

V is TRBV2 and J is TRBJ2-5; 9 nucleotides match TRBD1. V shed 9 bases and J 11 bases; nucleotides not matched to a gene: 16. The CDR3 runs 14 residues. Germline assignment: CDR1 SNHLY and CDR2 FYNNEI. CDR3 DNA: TGTGCCAGTCAAGTGGGGACAGGGTCCCATGAGCAGTACTTC. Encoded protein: CASQVGTGSHEQYF. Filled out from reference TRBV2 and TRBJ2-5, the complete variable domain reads EPEVTQTPSHQVTQMGQEVILRCVPISNHLYFYWYRQILGQKVEFLVSFYNNEISEKSEIFDDQFSVERPDGSNFTLKIRSTKLEDSAMYFCASQVGTGSHEQYFGPGTRLLVL.

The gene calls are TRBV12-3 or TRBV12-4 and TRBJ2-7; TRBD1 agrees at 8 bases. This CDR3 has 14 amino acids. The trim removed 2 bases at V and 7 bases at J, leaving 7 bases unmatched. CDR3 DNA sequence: TGTGCCAGCAGTTTACAGGGGGCGAACATTGAGCAGTACTTC. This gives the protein CASSLQGANIEQYF.

CDR3 loop: CASSPLGAGGKTDTQYF. CDR3 DNA sequence: TGTGCCAGCAGCCCCCTGGGGGCAGGGGGAAAGACAGATACGCAGTATTTT. The chain has TRBV3-1 and TRBJ2-3, with TRBD1 identical over 7 bases. Per the germline V gene, CDR1 is LGHDT and CDR2 is YNNKEL (reference sequence). Unmatched junction bases numbered 13, after V lost 4 bases and J lost 3 bases. This CDR3 has 17 amino acids.

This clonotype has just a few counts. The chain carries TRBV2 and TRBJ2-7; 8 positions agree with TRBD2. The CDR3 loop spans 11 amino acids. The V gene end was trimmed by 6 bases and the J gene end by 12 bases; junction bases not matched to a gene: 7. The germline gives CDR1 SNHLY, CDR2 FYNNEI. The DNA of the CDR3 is TGTGCCAGCAGGCTAGCGGGCTACCCGTACTTC. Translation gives CASRLAGYPYF.

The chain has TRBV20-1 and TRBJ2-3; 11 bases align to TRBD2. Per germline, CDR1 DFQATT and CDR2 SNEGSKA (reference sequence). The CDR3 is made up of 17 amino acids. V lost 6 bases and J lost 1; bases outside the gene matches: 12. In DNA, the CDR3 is TGCAGTGCCGAGAGACTAGCGGGGCCAGGGGGCACAGATACGCAGTATTTT. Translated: CSAERLAGPGGTDTQYF.

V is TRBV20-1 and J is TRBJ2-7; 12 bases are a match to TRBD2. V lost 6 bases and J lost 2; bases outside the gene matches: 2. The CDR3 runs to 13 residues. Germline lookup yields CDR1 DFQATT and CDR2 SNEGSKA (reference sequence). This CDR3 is CSARLAGAYEQYF. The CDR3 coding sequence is TGCAGTGCAAGACTAGCGGGAGCCTACGAGCAGTACTTC.

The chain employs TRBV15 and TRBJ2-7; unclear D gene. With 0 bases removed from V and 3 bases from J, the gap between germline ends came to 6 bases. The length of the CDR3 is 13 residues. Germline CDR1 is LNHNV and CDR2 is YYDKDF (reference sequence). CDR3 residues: CATSRDTGYEQYF. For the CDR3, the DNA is TGTGCCACCAGCAGAGATACGGGCTACGAGCAGTACTTC.

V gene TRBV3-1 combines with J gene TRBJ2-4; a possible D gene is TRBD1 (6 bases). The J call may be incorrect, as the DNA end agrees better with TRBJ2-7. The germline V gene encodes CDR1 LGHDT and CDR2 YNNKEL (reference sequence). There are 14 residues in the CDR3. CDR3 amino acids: CASSQGTVTYEQYF. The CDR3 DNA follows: TGTGCCAGCAGCCAAGGGACAGTCACCTACGAGCAGTACTTC.